Each of the 4 T cell receptor beta chains below was sequenced from the same sample in a study of CD8+CD57+ T cells in acquired aplastic anemia. All sequencing subjects had displayed CD8+CD57+ cell expansion on flow cytometry. According to the study, genomic DNA was the template for TCR beta VDJ and CDR3 profiling. Each CDR3 protein gets one entry after TCRdb re-called the reads with MiXCR. The sample has 120,000 or so distinct CDR3 sequences, approximately 50% seen once; the top ten hold around 29%. The material sequenced was sorted CD4+, CD8+, or CD8+CD57+ T cells (not recorded which) from PBMCs. The receptors were gathered from a human donor with aplastic anemia.

The CDR3 coding sequence is TGTGCCAGCAGTGCCGCCAGCAGCGAGCGGGGTAGGAACAATGAGCAGTTCTTC. Protein sequence: CASSAASSERGRNNEQFF. This chain joins TRBV2 and TRBJ2-1; TRBD2 agrees at 7 bases. Per the germline V gene, CDR1 is SNHLY and CDR2 is FYNNEI. Unmatched junction bases numbered 17, after V lost 4 bases and J lost 5 bases. There are 18 residues in the CDR3.

This chain uses TRBV2 with TRBJ1-6; perhaps TRBD1 as D (6 bases). Germline V gene lookup returns CDR1 SNHLY and CDR2 FYNNEI. Deletions cut 8 bases from V and 5 bases from J, with 13 bases between. The CDR3 is made up of 14 amino acids. The CDR3 coding sequence is TGTGCCAGCTGCAGGACAGTTGATAATTCACCCCTCCACTTT. It translates to CASCRTVDNSPLHF.

The chain joins TRBV15 to TRBJ1-4; 7 nucleotides line up with TRBD1. Germline-derived CDR1 and CDR2 are LNHNV and YYDKDF (reference sequence). V lost 3 bases to trimming and J lost 5 bases; unmatched junction nucleotides: 9. CDR3 length: 16 amino acids. The CDR3 here is CATSSYLGQDNEKLFF. In DNA, the CDR3 is TGTGCCACCAGCAGTTACCTAGGACAGGACAATGAAAAACTGTTTTTT.

Ten or more counts support this clonotype. CDR3 in amino acids: CASSISGSSYNEQFF. CDR3 nucleotides: TGTGCCAGCAGCATTAGCGGGAGCTCCTACAATGAGCAGTTCTTC. This chain connects TRBV7-2 to TRBJ2-1; 9 bases match TRBD2. CDR1 and CDR2 from the germline V gene are SGHTA and FQGNSA. The CDR3 has 15 amino acids. The V segment lost 5 bases and the J segment 0 bases; nucleotides outside the gene matches: 2.